One and the same sample provided the 8 T cell receptor beta chains below, sequenced in a study of T cell changes during pregnancy in multiple sclerosis. The data were produced by immunoSEQ multiplex PCR, yet TCRdb's version contains in-frame clones alone and is incomplete. Of 26,000 or so clones in the sample, 89% were seen once. The sequencing here drew on CD4+ T cells from peripheral blood mononuclear cells, taken in the first trimester of pregnancy. The receptors were gathered from a female donor in good health, enrolled as a control in a pregnancy study.

The chain combines TRBV19 with TRBJ2-2, with D possibly being TRBD2 (5 bases). Trimming shortened V by 6 bases and J by 5 bases, and 13 bases separated the two germline ends. The CDR3 loop spans 14 amino acids. Looked up from germline, CDR1 is LNHDA and CDR2 is SQIVND (reference sequence). The chain's CDR3 is CASSRLLTTGELFF. The CDR3 DNA follows: TGTGCCAGTAGCCGACTACTTACAACCGGGGAGCTGTTTTTT.

This clone is a singleton in its sample. The chain uses TRBV9 and TRBJ2-6, with D possibly TRBD2 on 6 matching bases. Germline values: CDR1 SGDLS, CDR2 YYNGEE. This CDR3 contains 19 residues. V gave up 2 bases and J gave up 0 bases, with 18 bases separating them. Here the CDR3 reads CASSVGGDQLDSGANVLTF. CDR3 bases: TGTGCCAGCAGCGTTGGAGGGGACCAGCTCGACTCTGGGGCCAACGTCCTGACTTTC. The whole variable domain, remainder taken from reference TRBV9 and TRBJ2-6, is DSGVTQTPKHLITATGQRVTLRCSPRSGDLSVYWYQQSLDQGLQFLIQYYNGEERAKGNILERFSAQQFPDLHSELNLSSLELGDSALYFCASSVGGDQLDSGANVLTFGAGSRLTVL.

The chain combines TRBV2 with TRBJ1-3; D is uncertain. Germline V lookup: CDR1 SNHLY, CDR2 FYNNEI. This CDR3 is 13 amino acids long. V gave up 7 bases and J gave up 0 bases, with 7 bases separating them. CDR3 nucleotide sequence: TGTGCCAGCAAGAGGGACTCTGGAAACACCATATATTTT. This translates into CASKRDSGNTIYF.

This chain links TRBV19 with TRBJ2-2, with D possibly being TRBD1 (5 bases). Trimming took 3 bases from V and 3 from J, leaving 8 bases between them. The CDR3 length is 14 residues. The germline gives CDR1 LNHDA, CDR2 SQIVND (reference sequence). CDR3 amino acids: CASSMGRDTGELFF. CDR3 coding DNA: TGTGCCAGTAGTATGGGCAGGGACACCGGGGAGCTGTTTTTT.

The V gene is TRBV2, the J gene TRBJ2-2, with 8 bases matching TRBD2. This CDR3 is built from 17 residues. Germline V lookup: CDR1 SNHLY, CDR2 FYNNEI. Unmatched junction bases numbered 9, after V lost 0 bases and J lost 6 bases. The CDR3 nucleotides are TGTGCCAGCAGTGAAGCAGGAGCGGGGGCCGTCCCCGGGGAGCTGTTTTTT. It specifies CASSEAGAGAVPGELFF.

This clone was counted a single time. The V and J genes are TRBV10-3 and TRBJ2-1; 12 bases line up with TRBD2. This CDR3 has 17 amino acids. Germline CDR1 is ENHRY and CDR2 is SYGVKD. Trimming removed 3 bases from V and 8 bases from J; junction bases left unmatched: 11. The CDR3 loop reads CAISDLASGRALHEQFF. CDR3 coding DNA: TGTGCCATCAGTGATTTGGCTAGCGGGAGGGCGCTCCATGAGCAGTTCTTC.

The chain recombines TRBV28 with TRBJ2-3, with D tentatively TRBD2 (5 bases). This CDR3 has 16 residues. Germline V gene lookup returns CDR1 MDHEN and CDR2 SYDVKM. V was clipped by 3 bases and J by 0 bases, with 13 bases between them. The CDR3 protein is CASSLVGLASTDTQYF. DNA of the CDR3: TGTGCCAGCAGTTTGGTCGGACTGGCTAGCACAGATACGCAGTATTTT.

This chain links TRBV19 with TRBJ1-1, with D possibly being TRBD1 (5 bases). Germline V lookup: CDR1 LNHDA, CDR2 SQIVND (reference sequence). The V gene lost 6 bases and the J gene lost 0 bases, with 29 bases spanning the gap. The CDR3 has 20 residues. In nucleotides, the CDR3 is TGTGCCAGTAGCGCCAAAATAAATTTAAACGACAGAAACATGAACACTGAAGCTTTCTTT. Translation: CASSAKINLNDRNMNTEAFF.